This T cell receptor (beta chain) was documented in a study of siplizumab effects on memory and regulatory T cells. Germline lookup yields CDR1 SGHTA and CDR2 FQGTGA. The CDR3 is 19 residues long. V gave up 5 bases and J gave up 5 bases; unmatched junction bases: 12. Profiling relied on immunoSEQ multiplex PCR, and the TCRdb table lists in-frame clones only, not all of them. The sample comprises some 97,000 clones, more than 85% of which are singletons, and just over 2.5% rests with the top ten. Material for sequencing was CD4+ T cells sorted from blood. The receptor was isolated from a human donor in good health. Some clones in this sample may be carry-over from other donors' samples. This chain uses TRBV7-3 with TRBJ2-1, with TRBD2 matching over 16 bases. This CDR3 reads CASSPLGTSGRALHNEQFF. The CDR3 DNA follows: TGTGCCAGCAGCCCCCTCGGGACTAGCGGGAGGGCCCTCCACAATGAGCAGTTCTTC.